A selection of T cell receptor beta chains follows, all from one sample in a study of naive and memory T cell subsets. TCRdb ran MiXCR on the UMI-ligation and nested PCR reads and lists one entry per CDR3 protein. The profile shows over 100,000 distinct CDR3 sequences, roughly 36% of them singletons. Sequenced: central memory CD4+ T cells from blood. These receptors were obtained from a human donor in good health. The CDR3 runs from the conserved cysteine through the conserved F or W. D genes are given only for firm matches. Size values are once, few and many counts, or a class for expanded clones, and some rows have none.

TRBJ2-3 | few | TRBV10-3 | . | CAISESSGTTDTQYF | TGTGCCATCAGTGAGTCTAGCGGTACTACAGATACGCAGTATTTT
TRBJ2-7 | few | TRBV12-3/TRBV12-4 | . | CASKPGSGLYEQYF | TGTGCCAGCAAGCCAGGGTCTGGACTCTACGAGCAGTACTTC
TRBJ2-7 | . | TRBV28 | TRBD2 | CASSRSGTRTYEQYF | TGTGCCAGCAGTCGAAGCGGGACTAGAACCTACGAGCAGTACTTC
TRBJ2-5 | . | TRBV7-9 | TRBD2 | CASSKSGGLQETQYF | TGTGCCAGCAGCAAAAGCGGGGGCCTTCAAGAGACCCAGTACTTC
TRBJ2-7 | . | TRBV9 | . | CASSSRGGTGLYEQYF | TGTGCCAGCAGCTCCCGAGGGGGGACTGGTCTCTACGAGCAGTACTTC
TRBJ1-5 | . | TRBV28 | . | CASSPQGFIGEPQHF | TGTGCCAGCAGTCCGCAGGGGTTTATCGGGGAGCCCCAGCATTTT
TRBJ2-3 | . | TRBV6-1 | TRBD1 | CASSLQGTDTQYF | TGTGCCAGCAGCCTACAGGGGACAGATACGCAGTATTTT
TRBJ1-1 | . | TRBV4-2 | . | CASSGAGMNTEAFF | TGTGCCAGCAGCGGGGCAGGTATGAACACTGAAGCTTTCTTT
TRBJ1-2 | few | TRBV29-1 | TRBD1 | CSVGPKGQGTNGYTF | TGCAGCGTTGGTCCGAAGGGACAGGGGACGAATGGCTACACCTTC
TRBJ2-5 | . | TRBV4-1 | . | CASSQEEGLETQYF | TGCGCCAGCAGCCAAGAAGAGGGGTTGGAGACCCAGTACTTC
TRBJ1-5 | . | TRBV19 | . | CASSIEEYSNQPQHF | TGTGCCAGTAGTATTGAGGAATATAGCAATCAGCCCCAGCATTTT
TRBJ1-5 | . | TRBV2 | . | CASSGAQSNRGQPQHF | TGTGCCAGCAGTGGCGCACAGTCGAACCGGGGTCAGCCCCAGCATTTT
TRBJ2-1 | few | TRBV7-3 | TRBD1 | CASSLSGPGQLNEQFF | TGTGCCAGCAGCTTAAGCGGACCGGGACAGCTGAATGAGCAGTTCTTC
TRBJ2-1 | . | TRBV7-6 | TRBD2 | CASSAPGLAGRSSYNEQFF | TGTGCCAGCAGCGCGCCGGGACTAGCGGGACGCAGCTCCTACAATGAGCAGTTCTTC
TRBJ2-7 | . | TRBV29-1 | TRBD2 | CSASGTSGSPSYYEQYF | TGCAGCGCCTCAGGGACTAGCGGGAGCCCAAGCTATTACGAGCAGTACTTC
TRBJ1-5 | few | TRBV28 | . | CASHVGNQPQHF | TGTGCCTCCCACGTGGGCAATCAGCCCCAGCATTTT
TRBJ1-2 | . | TRBV28 | . | CASSLYWTDPNYGYTF | TGTGCCAGCAGTTTATATTGGACAGACCCCAACTATGGCTACACCTTC
TRBJ1-6 | . | TRBV27 | . | CASSPEGYGLSSYNSPLHF | TGTGCCAGCAGTCCTGAAGGCTACGGTCTGAGCTCCTATAATTCACCCCTCCACTTT
TRBJ1-5 | once | TRBV7-9 | . | CASSPDRGNQPQHF | TGTGCCAGCAGCCCTGACAGAGGCAATCAGCCCCAGCATTTT
TRBJ2-2 | many | TRBV4-3 | TRBD1 | CASSQDDRANTGELFF | TGCGCCAGCAGCCAAGATGACAGGGCGAACACCGGGGAGCTGTTTTTT
TRBJ2-3 | many | TRBV15 | . | CATSRDGDTQYF | TGTGCCACCAGCAGAGACGGGGATACGCAGTATTTT
TRBJ2-3 | many | TRBV30 | . | CASSGRRGTDTQYF | TGTGCCTCCTCGGGCCGGCGGGGCACAGATACGCAGTATTTT
TRBJ2-5 | many | TRBV7-2 | . | CASTHQLGETQYF | TGTGCCAGCACCCACCAGCTCGGGGAGACCCAGTACTTC
TRBJ1-5 | . | TRBV10-3 | . | CAISRDGDQPQHF | TGTGCCATCAGTAGGGACGGGGATCAGCCCCAGCATTTT
TRBJ2-7 | few | TRBV12-3/TRBV12-4 | . | CASGTYEQYF | TGTGCCAGCGGAACCTACGAGCAGTACTTC
TRBJ2-3 | . | TRBV7-8 | . | CASSLEQGRSTDTQYF | TGTGCCAGCAGCTTAGAGCAGGGAAGAAGCACAGATACGCAGTATTTT
TRBJ2-1 | few | TRBV7-7 | TRBD1 | CASSLGRRGHNEQFF | TGTGCTAGCAGCTTAGGACGCAGGGGGCATAATGAGCAGTTCTTC
TRBJ2-1 | . | TRBV20-1 | TRBD2 | CSARGPGREGLDEQFF | TGCAGTGCTAGAGGCCCGGGGCGGGAGGGCCTCGATGAGCAGTTCTTC
TRBJ1-1 | . | TRBV20-1 | TRBD1 | CSAGTGDEAFF | TGCAGTGCCGGGACAGGGGATGAAGCTTTCTTT
TRBJ2-3 | . | TRBV20-1 | . | CSASRRDKRMDTQYF | TGCAGTGCTAGCCGCCGGGACAAGAGAATGGATACGCAGTATTTT
TRBJ1-1 | . | TRBV29-1 | . | CSVRRANTEAFF | TGCAGCGTCCGCAGGGCGAACACTGAAGCTTTCTTT
TRBJ2-3 | few | TRBV6-1 | TRBD2 | CASSELLAGSSGDTQYF | TGTGCCAGCAGTGAGCTCCTAGCGGGCAGCTCGGGGGATACGCAGTATTTT
TRBJ2-3 | few | TRBV29-1 | . | CSVEWVEGDPQYF | TGCAGCGTTGAATGGGTGGAAGGAGACCCGCAGTATTTT
TRBJ2-5 | . | TRBV7-8 | . | CASMNTIQETQYF | TGTGCCAGTATGAACACGATCCAAGAGACCCAGTACTTC
TRBJ2-5 | . | TRBV28 | TRBD2 | CASSSPLAGALETQYF | TGTGCCAGCAGTTCCCCTTTAGCGGGAGCCCTGGAGACCCAGTACTTC
TRBJ2-1 | once | TRBV7-9 | TRBD2 | CASSFGLGLASAIEQFF | TGTGCCAGCAGCTTCGGCTTGGGACTAGCGTCAGCCATTGAGCAGTTCTTC
TRBJ2-7 | . | TRBV27 | TRBD1 | CASSLYTGATYEQYF | TGTGCCAGCAGTTTATACACAGGGGCTACCTACGAGCAGTACTTC
TRBJ2-3 | . | TRBV6-2/TRBV6-3 | TRBD2 | CASSPRRLAGEPDTQYF | TGTGCCAGCAGTCCCAGACGACTAGCGGGAGAACCAGATACGCAGTATTTT
TRBJ2-1 | . | TRBV6-5 | . | CASSYSSQGRGEQFF | TGTGCCAGCAGTTACTCGAGCCAGGGCAGGGGTGAGCAGTTCTTC
TRBJ2-1 | few | TRBV7-2 | TRBD2 | CASSRSGRWNEQFF | TGTGCCAGCAGCCGTAGCGGGAGGTGGAATGAGCAGTTCTTC
TRBJ2-3 | . | TRBV12-3/TRBV12-4 | . | CASSSWGKDTQYF | TGTGCCAGCAGCTCCTGGGGGAAAGATACGCAGTATTTT
TRBJ2-6 | many | TRBV28 | . | CASSSGPANVLTF | TGTGCCAGCAGCTCCGGACCGGCCAACGTCCTGACTTTC
TRBJ2-7 | . | TRBV12-5 | . | CASAVEQGHYEQYF | TGTGCTAGCGCTGTTGAACAGGGACACTACGAGCAGTACTTC
TRBJ2-5 | . | TRBV24-1 | TRBD2 | CATSAGTSGIQETQYF | TGTGCCACCAGTGCTGGGACTAGCGGGATCCAAGAGACCCAGTACTTC
TRBJ2-1 | . | TRBV6-1 | TRBD1 | CASSEGGTGDDEQFF | TGTGCCAGCAGTGAAGGAGGGACAGGGGACGATGAGCAGTTCTTC
TRBJ2-1 | . | TRBV5-4 | . | CASSSAGVADNEQFF | TGTGCCAGCAGCTCCGCCGGGGTAGCGGACAATGAGCAGTTCTTC
TRBJ2-2 | few | TRBV19 | . | CASTKQGRELFF | TGTGCCAGTACAAAGCAAGGGAGGGAGCTGTTTTTT
TRBJ1-1 | . | TRBV24-1 | . | CATFGGLPNTEAFF | TGTGCCACTTTCGGGGGGCTCCCGAACACTGAAGCTTTCTTT
TRBJ1-2 | few | TRBV29-1 | TRBD1 | CSVLRQGGESYGYTF | TGCAGCGTTTTAAGACAGGGGGGGGAGAGCTATGGCTACACCTTC
TRBJ2-7 | few | TRBV7-2 | . | CASREGRGLAEQYF | TGTGCCAGCAGAGAGGGACGGGGGTTAGCGGAGCAGTACTTC
TRBJ1-1 | few | TRBV4-3 | TRBD1 | CASSQDGQGARTEAFF | TGCGCCAGCAGCCAGGATGGACAGGGGGCGCGTACTGAAGCTTTCTTT
TRBJ2-3 | few | TRBV4-1 | . | CASSQHPRSGGGTDTQYF | TGCGCCAGCAGCCAACACCCCCGGTCTGGCGGAGGCACAGATACGCAGTATTTT